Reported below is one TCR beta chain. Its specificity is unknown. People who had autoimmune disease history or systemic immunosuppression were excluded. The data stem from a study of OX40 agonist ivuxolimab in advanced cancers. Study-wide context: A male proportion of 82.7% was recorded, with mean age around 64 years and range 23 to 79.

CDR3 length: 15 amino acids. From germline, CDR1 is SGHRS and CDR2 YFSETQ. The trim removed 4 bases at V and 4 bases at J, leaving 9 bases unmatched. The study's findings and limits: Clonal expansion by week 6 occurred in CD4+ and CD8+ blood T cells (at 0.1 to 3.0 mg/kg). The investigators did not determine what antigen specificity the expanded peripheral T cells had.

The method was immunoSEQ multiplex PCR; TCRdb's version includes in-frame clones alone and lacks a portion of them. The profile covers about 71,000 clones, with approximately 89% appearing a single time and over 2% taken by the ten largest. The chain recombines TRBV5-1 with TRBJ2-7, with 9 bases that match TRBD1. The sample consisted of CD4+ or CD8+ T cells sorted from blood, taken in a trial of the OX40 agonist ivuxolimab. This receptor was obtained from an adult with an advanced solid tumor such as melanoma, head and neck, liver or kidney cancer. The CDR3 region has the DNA TGCGCCAGCAGCCCAGGGACAGGGTACACGTACGAGCAGTACTTC. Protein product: CASSPGTGYTYEQYF.